This section outlines one T cell receptor beta chain sequence together with its context. The data derive from a study of blood T cell repertoires in COVID-19. Looking at the study overall: Samples came from the United States, Italy and Spain, spanning acute and convalescent COVID-19.

In the authors' methods: Estimates of nucleated cell counts were drawn from the amplification of reference gene primers. Measured with immunoSEQ multiplex PCR; TCRdb has only the in-frame clones, and not every one. That table furnishes V, J and clone size, whereas the DNA furnished D and trimming. The profile shows 150,000 to 200,000 clones, 80% to 90% of them singletons. V lost 5 bases, J lost 6 bases, and 9 bases lay in between. The CDR3 totals 12 residues. Germline V gene data show CDR1 as SGHTA and CDR2 as FQGNSA. The clonotype was recovered from a woman between 65 and 79 years old with COVID-19, enrolled during active disease. This sequence joins TRBV7-2 and TRBJ2-3, with D perhaps TRBD1 (6 bases). The sequenced material came from peripheral blood. This CDR3 reads CASSRQADTQYF. The DNA for the CDR3 is TGTGCCAGCAGCCGACAGGCCGATACGCAGTATTTT.